This TCR beta chain originates from a study of T cells in Graves' hyperthyroidism and ophthalmopathy. Calling Graves' hyperthyroidism stable meant ophthalmopathy did not progress within 18 months. Hyperthyroidism patients were newly diagnosed, had disease duration under 2 months, and were aged 18 to 65 years. Diagnosis relied on clinical symptoms, serum thyroxine and TRAb, thyroid ultrasound and orbital computed tomography. There were TCR beta CDR3 regions amplified from RNA transcripts. The TCR CDR3 first-round RT-PCR relied on the HTBI primer set. Via MiXCR, TCRdb re-called the multiplex PCR reads, giving one row per CDR3 protein. The top ten hold about 7.8% of the sample, which has around 580,000 distinct CDR3 sequences, 40% to 55% seen once. This clonotype was seen at least ten times. Mismatch with germline at one junction end may stem from a read error. The CDR3 totals 15 residues. The germline CDR1 and CDR2 sequences are ENHRY and SYGVKD.

The origin of this receptor is a woman in her late teens or twenties with Graves' hyperthyroidism. V is TRBV10-3 and J is TRBJ2-5; 7 bases line up with TRBD2. The sequencing input was peripheral blood or thyroid tissue (not recorded which). CDR3 region: CASSESREGPLTQYF. The CDR3 coding sequence is TGTGCCAGCAGTGAATCGAGGGAGGGCCCCTTGACCCAGTACTTC.